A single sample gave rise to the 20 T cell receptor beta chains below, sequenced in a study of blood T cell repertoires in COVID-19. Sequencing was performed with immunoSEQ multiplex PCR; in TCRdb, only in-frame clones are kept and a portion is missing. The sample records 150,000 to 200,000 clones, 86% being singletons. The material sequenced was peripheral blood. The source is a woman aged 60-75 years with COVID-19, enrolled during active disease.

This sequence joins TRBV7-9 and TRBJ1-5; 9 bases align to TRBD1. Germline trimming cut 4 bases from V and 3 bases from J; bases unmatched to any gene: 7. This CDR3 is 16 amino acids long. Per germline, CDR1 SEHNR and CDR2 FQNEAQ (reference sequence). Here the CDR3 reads CASSSDRGRHNQPQHF. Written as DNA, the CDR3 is TGTGCCAGCAGCTCGGACAGGGGAAGGCACAATCAGCCCCAGCATTTT.

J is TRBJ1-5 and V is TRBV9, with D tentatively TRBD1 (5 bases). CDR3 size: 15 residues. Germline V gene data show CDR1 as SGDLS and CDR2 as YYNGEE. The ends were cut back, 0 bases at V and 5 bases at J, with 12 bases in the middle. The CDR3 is CASSVGPGTHQPQHF. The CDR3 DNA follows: TGTGCCAGCAGCGTAGGTCCCGGGACTCATCAGCCCCAGCATTTT.

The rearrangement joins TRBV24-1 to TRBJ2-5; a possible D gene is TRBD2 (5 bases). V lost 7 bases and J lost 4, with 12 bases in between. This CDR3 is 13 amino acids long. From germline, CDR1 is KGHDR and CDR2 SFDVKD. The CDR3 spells CATRRGPGETQYF. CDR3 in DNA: TGTGCCACCAGACGAGGGCCAGGAGAGACCCAGTACTTC.

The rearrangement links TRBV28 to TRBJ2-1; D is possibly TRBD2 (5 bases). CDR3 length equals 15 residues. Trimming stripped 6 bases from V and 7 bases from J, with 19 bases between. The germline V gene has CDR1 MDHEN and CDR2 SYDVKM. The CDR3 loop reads CASSSTSTSGNEQFF. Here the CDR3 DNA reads TGTGCCAGCAGCTCCACCTCGACGTCGGGGAATGAGCAGTTCTTC.

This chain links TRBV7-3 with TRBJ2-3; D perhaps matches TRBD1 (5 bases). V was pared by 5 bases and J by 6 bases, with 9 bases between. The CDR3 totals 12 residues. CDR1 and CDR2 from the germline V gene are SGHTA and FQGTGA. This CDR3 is CASSLRVDTQYF. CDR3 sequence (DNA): TGTGCCAGCAGCCTCAGGGTCGATACGCAGTATTTT.

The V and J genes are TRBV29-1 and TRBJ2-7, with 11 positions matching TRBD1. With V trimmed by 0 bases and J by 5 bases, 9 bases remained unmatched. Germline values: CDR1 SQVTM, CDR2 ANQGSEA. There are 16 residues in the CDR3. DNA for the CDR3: TGCAGCGTTGAAGAGGTTTCAGGACAGGGGGCGAACGAGCAGTACTTC. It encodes CSVEEVSGQGANEQYF.

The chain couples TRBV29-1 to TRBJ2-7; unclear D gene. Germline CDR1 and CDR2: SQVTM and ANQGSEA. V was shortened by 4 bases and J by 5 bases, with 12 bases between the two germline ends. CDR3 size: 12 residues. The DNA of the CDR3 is TGCAGCGTTGCGACTCTTTCCCACGAGCAGTACTTC. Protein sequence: CSVATLSHEQYF.

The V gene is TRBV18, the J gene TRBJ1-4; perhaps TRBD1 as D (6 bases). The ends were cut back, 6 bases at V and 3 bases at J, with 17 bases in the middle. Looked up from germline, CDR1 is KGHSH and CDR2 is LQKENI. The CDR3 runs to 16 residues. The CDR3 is CASSPQQGWANEKLFF. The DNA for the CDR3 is TGTGCCAGCTCGCCTCAACAGGGTTGGGCTAATGAAAAACTGTTTTTT. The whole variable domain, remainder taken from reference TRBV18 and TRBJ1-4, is NAGVMQNPRHLVRRRGQEARLRCSPMKGHSHVYWYRQLPEEGLKFMVYLQKENIIDESGMPKERFSAEFPKEGPSILRIQQVVRGDSAAYFCASSPQQGWANEKLFFGSGTQLSVL.

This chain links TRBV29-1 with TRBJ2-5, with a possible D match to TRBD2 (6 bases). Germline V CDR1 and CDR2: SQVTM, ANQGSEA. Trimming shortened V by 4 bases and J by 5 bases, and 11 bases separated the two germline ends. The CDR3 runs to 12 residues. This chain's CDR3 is CSVAVGRETQYF. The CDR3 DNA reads TGCAGCGTTGCAGTAGGGAGGGAGACCCAGTACTTC. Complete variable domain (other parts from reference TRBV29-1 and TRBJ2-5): SAVISQKPSRDICQRGTSLTIQCQVDSQVTMMFWYRQQPGQSLTLIATANQGSEATYESGFVIDKFPISRPNLTFSTLTVSNMSPEDSSIYLCSVAVGRETQYFGPGTRLLVL.

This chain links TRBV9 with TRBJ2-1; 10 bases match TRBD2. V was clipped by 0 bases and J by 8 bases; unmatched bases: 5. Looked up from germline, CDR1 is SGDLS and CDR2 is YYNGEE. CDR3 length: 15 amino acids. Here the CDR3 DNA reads TGTGCCAGCAGCGTAGTAACTAGCGGGATATATGAGCAGTTCTTC. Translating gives CASSVVTSGIYEQFF.

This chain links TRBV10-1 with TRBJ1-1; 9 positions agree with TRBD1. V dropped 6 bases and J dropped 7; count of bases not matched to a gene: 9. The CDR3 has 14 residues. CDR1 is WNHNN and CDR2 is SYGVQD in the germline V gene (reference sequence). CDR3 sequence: CASRGGTGLGEAFF. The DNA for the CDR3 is TGCGCCAGCAGGGGCGGGACAGGGCTCGGTGAAGCTTTCTTT.

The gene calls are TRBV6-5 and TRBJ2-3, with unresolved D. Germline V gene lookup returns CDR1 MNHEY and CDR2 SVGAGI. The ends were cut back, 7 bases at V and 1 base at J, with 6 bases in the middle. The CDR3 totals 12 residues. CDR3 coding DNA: TGTGCCAGCACGACTGGCACAGATACGCAGTATTTT. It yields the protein CASTTGTDTQYF.

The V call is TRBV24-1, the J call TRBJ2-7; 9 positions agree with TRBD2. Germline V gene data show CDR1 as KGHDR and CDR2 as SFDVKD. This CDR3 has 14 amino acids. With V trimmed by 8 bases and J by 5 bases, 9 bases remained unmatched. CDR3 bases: TGTGCCACCACTATTAGCGGGAGTAAGAACGAGCAGTACTTC. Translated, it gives CATTISGSKNEQYF.

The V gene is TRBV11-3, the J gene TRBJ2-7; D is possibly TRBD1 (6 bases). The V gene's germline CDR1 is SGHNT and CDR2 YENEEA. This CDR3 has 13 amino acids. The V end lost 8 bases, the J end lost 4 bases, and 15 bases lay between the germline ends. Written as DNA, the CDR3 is TGTGCCAGCCAGAGGAGCGACAGGTACGAGCAGTACTTC. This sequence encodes CASQRSDRYEQYF.

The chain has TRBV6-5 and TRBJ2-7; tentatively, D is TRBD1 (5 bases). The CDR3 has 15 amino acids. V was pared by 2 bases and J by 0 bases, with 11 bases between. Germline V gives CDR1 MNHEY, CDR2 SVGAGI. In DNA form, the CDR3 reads TGTGCCAGCAGTTACACAGGACCACACTCCTACGAGCAGTACTTC. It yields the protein CASSYTGPHSYEQYF.

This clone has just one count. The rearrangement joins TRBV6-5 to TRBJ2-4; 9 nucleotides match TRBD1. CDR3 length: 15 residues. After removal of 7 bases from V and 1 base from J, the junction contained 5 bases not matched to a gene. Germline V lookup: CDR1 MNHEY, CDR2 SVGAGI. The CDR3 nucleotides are TGTGCCAGCATGTACAGGGGGCTTGCCAAAAACATTCAGTACTTC. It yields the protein CASMYRGLAKNIQYF.

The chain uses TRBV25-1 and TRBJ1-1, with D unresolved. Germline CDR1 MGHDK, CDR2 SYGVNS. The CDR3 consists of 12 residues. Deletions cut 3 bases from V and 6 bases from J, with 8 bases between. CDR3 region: CASSDRSAEAFF. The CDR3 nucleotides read TGTGCCAGCAGTGACCGCAGCGCTGAAGCTTTCTTT.

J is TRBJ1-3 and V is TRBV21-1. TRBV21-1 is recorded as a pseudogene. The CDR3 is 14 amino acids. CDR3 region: CASKKAGIGNTIYF. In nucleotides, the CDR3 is TGTGCCAGCAAAAAGGCGGGGATCGGAAACACCATATATTTT.

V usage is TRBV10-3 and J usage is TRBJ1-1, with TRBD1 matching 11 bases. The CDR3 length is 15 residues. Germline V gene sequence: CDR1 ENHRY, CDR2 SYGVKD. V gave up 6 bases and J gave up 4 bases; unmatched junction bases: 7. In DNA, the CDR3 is TGTGCCATCAGGCGGACAGGGGGCGTAGGCACTGAAGCTTTCTTT. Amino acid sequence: CAIRRTGGVGTEAFF.

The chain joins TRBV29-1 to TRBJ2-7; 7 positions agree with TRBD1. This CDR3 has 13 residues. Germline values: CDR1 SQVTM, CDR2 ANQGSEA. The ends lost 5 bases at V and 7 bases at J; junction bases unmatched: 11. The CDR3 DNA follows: TGCAGCGTTCGACAGGGAAGGGGGTATGAGCAGTACTTC. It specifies CSVRQGRGYEQYF.